The 21 T cell receptor beta chains given below trace back to one sample, sequenced in a study of blood T cell repertoires in COVID-19. Measured with immunoSEQ multiplex PCR; TCRdb has only the in-frame clones, and not every one. The sample carries 150,000 to 200,000 clones, about four fifths recorded once. The sequencing input was peripheral blood. These receptors originate from a woman aged 80 or older with COVID-19, enrolled during active disease.

The chain is built from TRBV7-9 and TRBJ2-1; D gene uncertain. Per the germline V gene, CDR1 is SEHNR and CDR2 is FQNEAQ (reference sequence). CDR3 size: 13 residues. V lost 5 bases to trimming and J lost 7 bases, with 12 bases between them. The CDR3 coding sequence is TGTGCCAGCAGCCCTGCCCCGGGTAATGAGCAGTTCTTC. Translated: CASSPAPGNEQFF.

This clone has a handful of counts. The chain combines TRBV11-2 with TRBJ2-3; tentatively, D is TRBD2 (5 bases). V was shortened by 5 bases and J by 0 bases, with 9 bases between the two germline ends. Germline values: CDR1 SGHAT, CDR2 FQNNGV. The CDR3 has 14 amino acids. CDR3 residues: CASSQDYSTDTQYF. CDR3 DNA sequence: TGTGCCAGCAGCCAAGACTATAGCACAGATACGCAGTATTTT.

This clone appeared a single time. The chain combines TRBV5-1 with TRBJ1-2; D may be TRBD1 (5 bases). V lost 0 bases to trimming and J lost 4 bases, with 7 bases between them. The length of the CDR3 is 13 residues. Germline assignment: CDR1 SGHRS and CDR2 YFSETQ. The CDR3: CASSLGGTYGYTF. CDR3 nucleotides: TGCGCCAGCAGCTTGGGCGGGACCTATGGCTACACCTTC.

This chain links TRBV19 with TRBJ1-4; the D is unclear. The CDR3 totals 15 residues. Germline V gene sequence: CDR1 LNHDA, CDR2 SQIVND (reference sequence). The V end lost 3 bases, the J end lost 12 bases, and 20 bases lay between the germline ends. The CDR3: CASSIEGIGRRELFF. The CDR3 nucleotides read TGTGCCAGTAGTATTGAAGGAATTGGCAGGAGGGAACTGTTTTTT.

The rearrangement joins TRBV13 to TRBJ1-6, with TRBD1 identical over 7 bases. The CDR3 runs 16 residues. V trimming: 6 bases; J trimming: 3 bases; junction bases outside the gene matches: 8. Germline values: CDR1 PRHDT, CDR2 FYEKMQ (reference sequence). CDR3 nucleotides: TGTGCCAGCAGGATACAGGGGATCATCTATAATTCACCCCTCCACTTT. Amino acids: CASRIQGIIYNSPLHF.

The chain carries TRBV19 and TRBJ2-1; a weak D match, TRBD1 (6 bases). Trimming pared 9 bases from V and 12 bases from J, leaving 21 bases between. CDR3 length equals 13 residues. Germline CDR1 reads LNHDA; CDR2 reads SQIVND (reference sequence). The CDR3 sequence: CASASLTGLGQFF. The CDR3 DNA sequence: TGTGCCAGCGCATCCCTCACAGGGTTGGGGCAGTTCTTC.

The chain links TRBV5-1 to TRBJ2-5, with 7 bases aligning to TRBD1. The CDR3 has 15 amino acids. Trimming cost V 0 bases and J 2 bases; bases outside gene matches: 4. Germline CDR1 is SGHRS and CDR2 is YFSETQ. CDR3 loop: CASSLGTGGQETQYF. The CDR3 nucleotides are TGCGCCAGCAGCTTGGGGACAGGCGGTCAAGAGACCCAGTACTTC.

This clone was seen only a few times. V and J are TRBV11-2 and TRBJ1-1, with D possibly matching TRBD1 (5 bases). V was cut by 5 bases and J by 8 bases, with 18 bases left in between. This CDR3 has 14 amino acids. Germline V lookup: CDR1 SGHAT, CDR2 FQNNGV. CDR3 amino acids: CASSPRRTGGEAFF. CDR3 nucleotides: TGTGCCAGCAGCCCTCGCCGGACTGGGGGGGAAGCTTTCTTT.

DNA of the CDR3: TGTGCCAGCAGCCCAGGGTGGGGCAGGGGGAACACTGAAGCTTTCTTT. The encoded protein is CASSPGWGRGNTEAFF. The chain combines TRBV7-2 with TRBJ1-1; weak D call: TRBD1 (6 bases). The CDR3 length is 16 residues. The V gene lost 5 bases and the J gene lost 1 base, with 17 bases spanning the gap. Germline V CDR1 and CDR2: SGHTA, FQGNSA.

The genes are TRBV12-3 or TRBV12-4 and TRBJ1-2; 7 positions match TRBD1. The CDR3 spans 13 residues. V trimming: 1 base; J trimming: 6 bases; junction bases outside the gene matches: 2. DNA of the CDR3: TGTGCCAGCAGTTTAGGCAGGGGGAATGGCTACACCTTC. This translates into CASSLGRGNGYTF.

This chain links TRBV7-9 with TRBJ1-2; 9 bases fit TRBD1. This CDR3 contains 15 residues. CDR1 is SEHNR, CDR2 FQNEAQ, per germline (reference sequence). V gave up 4 bases and J gave up 4 bases; unmatched junction bases: 7. The CDR3 DNA follows: TGTGCCAGCAGCTCACGGACAGGGGCCCCCTATGGCTACACCTTC. It codes for CASSSRTGAPYGYTF.

The chain links TRBV6-1 to TRBJ1-2; no clear D. The CDR3 contains 14 residues. Germline V CDR1 and CDR2: MNHNS, SASEGT. V gave up 1 base and J gave up 8 bases, with 14 bases separating them. CDR3 in DNA: TGTGCCAGCAGTGAAGGAGTCCTCTCGGGGGGCTACACCTTC. It specifies CASSEGVLSGGYTF.

This chain uses TRBV6-5 with TRBJ2-1, with 9 bases lining up with TRBD1. Germline V gene sequence: CDR1 MNHEY, CDR2 SVGAGI. V lost 4 bases and J lost 3; bases outside the gene matches: 4. CDR3 length equals 15 residues. This chain's CDR3 is CASSSDRGSYNEQFF. In nucleotides, the CDR3 is TGTGCCAGCAGTTCTGACAGGGGGAGCTACAATGAGCAGTTCTTC.

The genes are TRBV28 and TRBJ1-4; a weak D match, TRBD1 (6 bases). The germline V and J ends were trimmed by 2 bases and 3 bases, with 13 bases remaining between them. Germline loops: CDR1 MDHEN, CDR2 SYDVKM. CDR3 length: 16 amino acids. The CDR3 is CASSLAPGAPNEKLFF. CDR3 bases: TGTGCCAGCAGTTTAGCCCCAGGGGCCCCTAATGAAAAACTGTTTTTT.

The chain employs TRBV4-3 and TRBJ1-5; D is unresolved. The CDR3 spans 13 residues. V lost 0 bases and J lost 11, with 11 bases in between. CDR1 is LGHNA, CDR2 YSLEER, per germline. This CDR3 reads CASSQDLGGAQHF. CDR3 coding DNA: TGCGCCAGCAGCCAAGATCTGGGAGGCGCCCAGCATTTT.

The sample holds a few counts of this clone. The V call is TRBV4-1, the J call TRBJ1-2, with unresolved D. Trimming took off 0 bases at V and 7 bases at J, with 18 bases between the two ends. This CDR3 region has 16 residues. In germline, CDR1 is MGHRA, CDR2 YSYEKL. This CDR3 is CASSQDPGLSAGGYTF. DNA of the CDR3: TGCGCCAGCAGCCAAGACCCTGGACTGTCTGCGGGTGGCTACACCTTC.

The genes are TRBV5-6 and TRBJ1-5; a possible D gene is TRBD1 (6 bases). Germline V gene data show CDR1 as SGHDT and CDR2 as YYEEEE. This CDR3 comprises 15 residues. V was clipped by 0 bases and J by 9 bases, with 16 bases between them. This chain's CDR3 is CASSLGRGASPPQHF. In nucleotides, the CDR3 is TGTGCCAGCAGCTTGGGACGGGGGGCGAGTCCGCCCCAGCATTTT.

The chain recombines TRBV2 with TRBJ2-3; perhaps TRBD2 as D (6 bases). Germline V lookup: CDR1 SNHLY, CDR2 FYNNEI. This CDR3 contains 13 residues. Trimming took 6 bases from V and 9 from J, leaving 16 bases between them. The DNA of the CDR3 is TGTGCCAGCAGCTGGACACGGGACTCCACGCAGTATTTT. It yields the protein CASSWTRDSTQYF.

The rearrangement uses TRBV29-1 and TRBJ2-3; 12 bases align to TRBD2. The CDR3 spans 16 residues. Unmatched junction bases numbered 7, after V lost 0 bases and J lost 6 bases. Germline CDR1 SQVTM, CDR2 ANQGSEA. The CDR3 sequence: CSVEDPTSGSEDTQYF. DNA of the CDR3: TGCAGCGTTGAAGATCCGACTAGCGGGAGTGAGGATACGCAGTATTTT.

This clone was detected once. The chain employs TRBV5-1 and TRBJ1-3; 7 bases map to TRBD1. The V and J ends lost 5 bases and 2 bases, in that order; junction bases with no gene match: 4. Germline V gene lookup returns CDR1 SGHRS and CDR2 YFSETQ. The CDR3 runs to 14 residues. CDR3 residues: CASSQRGPGNTIYF. The CDR3 DNA sequence: TGCGCCAGCAGTCAAAGGGGGCCTGGAAACACCATATATTTT.

The V gene is TRBV10-3, the J gene TRBJ2-5; 8 bases agree with TRBD2. Looked up from germline, CDR1 is ENHRY and CDR2 is SYGVKD. V was pared by 4 bases and J by 0 bases, with 4 bases of the junction left unmatched. The CDR3 covers 15 residues. CDR3 bases: TGTGCCATCAGTGGGGTAGCGGGGAACCAAGAGACCCAGTACTTC. As protein: CAISGVAGNQETQYF.